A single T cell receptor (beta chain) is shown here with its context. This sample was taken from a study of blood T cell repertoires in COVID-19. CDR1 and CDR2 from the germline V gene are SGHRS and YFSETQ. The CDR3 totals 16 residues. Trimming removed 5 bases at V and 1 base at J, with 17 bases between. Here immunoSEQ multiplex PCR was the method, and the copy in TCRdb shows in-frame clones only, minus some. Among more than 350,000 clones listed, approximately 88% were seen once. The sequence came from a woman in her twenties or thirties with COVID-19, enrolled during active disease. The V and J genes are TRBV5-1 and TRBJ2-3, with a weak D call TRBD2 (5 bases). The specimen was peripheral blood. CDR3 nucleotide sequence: TGCGCCAGCAGATCGGAGCCGGACGGGGGCACAGATACGCAGTATTTT. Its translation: CASRSEPDGGTDTQYF.